A selection of T cell receptor beta chains follows, all from one sample in a study of post-analysis software for immune sequencing data. Each CDR3 protein is one row after TCRdb ran MiXCR on the PCR reads. The table shows fewer than 850,000 distinct CDR3 sequences, with roughly 29% occurring only once. The material sequenced was blood. These receptors were obtained from a girl between 5 and 17 years old with multiple sclerosis. Both conserved end residues are part of each CDR3. The D gene is left open where the match is weak. Size tells how often a clone was seen (once, few, many) or the class of an expanded clone, and some rows leave it out.

>TRBV10-1|TRBD2|TRBJ2-7|few
CASSQGKTSGSYEQYF
TGCGCCAGCAGCCAGGGAAAGACTAGCGGATCCTACGAGCAGTACTTC
>TRBV7-2|TRBD2|TRBJ2-1|few
CASSSRGLASSSYNEQFF
TGTGCCAGCAGCTCCAGAGGACTAGCGTCAAGCTCCTACAATGAGCAGTTCTTC
>TRBV7-2|NA|TRBJ2-7|NA
CASSSNRHYEQYF
TGTGCCAGCAGCTCTAACCGGCACTACGAGCAGTACTTC
>TRBV7-2|NA|TRBJ2-5|NA
CASSPERGETQYF
TGTGCCAGCAGCCCGGAACGGGGGGAGACCCAGTACTTC
>TRBV20-1|NA|TRBJ2-3|few
CSARLTDTQYF
TGCAGTGCTAGACTCACAGATACGCAGTATTTT
>TRBV6-6|NA|TRBJ2-1|many
CASSSVYWEQFF
TGTGCCAGCAGTTCCGTTTATTGGGAGCAGTTCTTC
>TRBV20-1|TRBD2|TRBJ2-3|NA
CSARSGTSAGPGTQYF
TGCAGTGCTAGATCCGGGACTAGCGCCGGGCCAGGTACGCAGTATTTT
>TRBV5-4|TRBD1|TRBJ2-7|few
CASRDDRGQWDEQYF
TGTGCCAGCAGGGATGACAGGGGGCAATGGGACGAGCAGTACTTC
>TRBV7-2|NA|TRBJ1-4|few
CASSLSASNEKLFF
TGTGCCAGCAGCTTAAGTGCTTCAAATGAAAAACTGTTTTTT
>TRBV3-1|TRBD2|TRBJ2-1|NA
CASSQWGEGKFF
TGTGCCAGCAGCCAATGGGGGGAGGGCAAGTTCTTC
>TRBV12-5|NA|TRBJ1-2|few
CASADRGMVGYTF
TGTGCTAGCGCAGATCGGGGGATGGTAGGCTACACCTTC
>TRBV2|NA|TRBJ2-7|few
CASSVSRSYEQYF
TGTGCCAGCAGTGTATCTCGTTCCTACGAGCAGTACTTC
>TRBV24-1|NA|TRBJ2-1|few
CATRPAGSYNEQFF
TGTGCCACCAGGCCAGCGGGCTCCTACAATGAGCAGTTCTTC
>TRBV20-1|NA|TRBJ1-5|few
CSARGQPQHF
TGCAGTGCTAGAGGTCAGCCCCAGCATTTT
>TRBV6-5|TRBD1|TRBJ1-5|NA
CASSRKGQSNQPQHF
TGTGCCAGCAGTCGTAAGGGACAGAGCAATCAGCCCCAGCATTTT
>TRBV29-1|TRBD1|TRBJ1-2|NA
CSVTGGADYGYTF
TGCAGCGTTACAGGGGGCGCGGACTATGGCTACACCTTC
>TRBV20-1|NA|TRBJ2-7|few
CSARDRDTLYEQYF
TGCAGTGCTAGAGATAGGGACACGCTCTACGAGCAGTACTTC
>TRBV10-3|NA|TRBJ2-5|few
CAISDSGRQETQYF
TGTGCCATCAGTGACTCCGGGAGACAAGAGACCCAGTACTTC
>TRBV5-1|TRBD2|TRBJ2-4|NA
CASSLEGTRNIQYF
TGCGCCAGCAGCTTGGAGGGGACTAGAAACATTCAGTACTTC
>TRBV5-1|NA|TRBJ2-3|many
CASSLLASTDTQYF
TGCGCCAGCAGCTTGTTGGCTAGCACAGATACGCAGTATTTT
>TRBV29-1|NA|TRBJ2-1|NA
CSVCGTKDETYNEQFF
TGCAGCGTTTGCGGAACGAAAGATGAGACCTACAATGAGCAGTTCTTC
>TRBV12-3/TRBV12-4|TRBD1|TRBJ1-2|NA
CASSPRDRPPTF
TGTGCCAGCAGTCCCCGGGACAGGCCGCCCACCTTC
>TRBV29-1|NA|TRBJ2-3|many
CSVRRISRTDTQYF
TGCAGCGTCCGCCGTATTAGCCGCACAGATACGCAGTATTTT
>TRBV7-2|NA|TRBJ2-1|NA
CASSLVLPRSEQFF
TGTGCCAGCAGCTTAGTATTACCCCGAAGTGAGCAGTTCTTC
>TRBV20-1|TRBD2|TRBJ2-3|NA
CSASGLAGGGTQYF
TGCAGTGCTAGTGGGCTAGCGGGAGGAGGTACGCAGTATTTT
>TRBV11-2|NA|TRBJ2-3|NA
CASSLDGGGSSTDTQYF
TGTGCCAGCAGCTTAGATGGTGGAGGGAGTTCAACAGATACGCAGTATTTT
>TRBV6-5|NA|TRBJ1-5|NA
CASSFLGPHQPQHF
TGTGCCAGCAGTTTCTTGGGCCCACATCAGCCCCAGCATTTT
>TRBV6-5|NA|TRBJ1-5|few
CASSPVGEGQPQHF
TGTGCCAGCAGTCCCGTAGGGGAGGGTCAGCCCCAGCATTTT
>TRBV12-3/TRBV12-4|NA|TRBJ1-1|NA
CASSSTGEGEAFF
TGTGCCAGCAGTTCCACAGGCGAAGGTGAAGCTTTCTTT
>TRBV5-1|NA|TRBJ2-1|few
CASSMDSGYNEQFF
TGCGCCAGCAGCATGGATAGCGGATACAATGAGCAGTTCTTC
>TRBV6-2/TRBV6-3|NA|TRBJ2-1|NA
CASSYGGFKGEEQFF
TGTGCCAGCAGTTACGGAGGGTTTAAGGGGGAGGAGCAGTTCTTC
>TRBV6-5|NA|TRBJ1-5|few
CASSYGPQEGNQPQHF
TGTGCCAGCAGTTACGGGCCACAGGAGGGCAATCAGCCCCAGCATTTT
>TRBV12-5|NA|TRBJ1-2|NA
CASGKDRGNYGYTF
TGTGCTAGTGGTAAGGACAGAGGGAACTATGGCTACACCTTC
>TRBV27|NA|TRBJ2-7|NA
CASSRGLGGFYEQYF
TGTGCCAGCAGCAGGGGACTAGGGGGCTTCTACGAGCAGTACTTC
>TRBV6-6|TRBD2|TRBJ2-7|NA
CASTPGGASYEQYF
TGTGCCAGCACCCCGGGGGGGGCATCCTACGAGCAGTACTTC
>TRBV9|TRBD1|TRBJ1-1|NA
CASSVGTGERAEAFF
TGTGCCAGCAGCGTAGGGACAGGCGAACGCGCTGAAGCTTTCTTT
>TRBV27|NA|TRBJ2-1|NA
CASSPDTISYEQFF
TGTGCCAGCAGTCCTGACACTATTTCCTACGAGCAGTTCTTC
>TRBV5-1|NA|TRBJ2-7|few
CASSRLGPGSGNEQYF
TGCGCCAGCAGCCGCCTCGGCCCCGGGAGTGGGAACGAGCAGTACTTC
>TRBV7-9|TRBD1|TRBJ2-7|many
CASSARQGWSAEQYF
TGTGCCAGCAGCGCCCGACAGGGTTGGAGTGCCGAGCAGTACTTC
>TRBV12-3/TRBV12-4|TRBD1|TRBJ2-7|NA
CASSPQPDREQYF
TGTGCCAGCAGTCCACAACCGGACAGGGAGCAGTACTTC
>TRBV4-1|TRBD1|TRBJ1-6|few
CASSPTPGQLNSPLHF
TGCGCCAGCAGCCCCACACCGGGACAGCTCAATTCACCCCTCCACTTT
>TRBV6-5|NA|TRBJ1-4|NA
CASSYSPGANEKLFF
TGTGCCAGCAGTTACTCTCCCGGAGCTAATGAAAAACTGTTTTTT
>TRBV7-9|NA|TRBJ2-5|NA
CASSLGASDETQYF
TGTGCCAGCAGCTTAGGTGCTAGCGACGAGACCCAGTACTTC
>TRBV11-2|NA|TRBJ1-1|once
CASSPTGGRDEAFF
TGTGCCAGCAGCCCGACGGGGGGGAGGGATGAAGCTTTCTTT
>TRBV28|NA|TRBJ1-5|NA
CASREGNQPQHF
TGTGCCAGCAGGGAGGGCAATCAGCCCCAGCATTTT
>TRBV29-1|NA|TRBJ1-2|NA
CSVEATPGYTF
TGCAGCGTTGAAGCAACCCCGGGCTACACCTTC